Shown below are 15 T cell receptor beta chains from a single sample sequenced in a study of cytomegalovirus exposure and HLA in healthy donors. The PCR contained 60 Vbeta and 13 Jbeta primers. Data came from immunoSEQ multiplex PCR; TCRdb stores just in-frame clones and leaves some out. The data show roughly 130,000 clones, roughly 77% seen once. Sequencing input: PBMCs. Source of these receptors: a man aged 25-45 years in good health and CMV-seronegative.

This clone was found a few times. The chain uses TRBV4-2 and TRBJ2-2; tentatively, D is TRBD1 (6 bases). This CDR3 comprises 16 residues. The V end lost 2 bases, the J end lost 6 bases, and 16 bases lay between the germline ends. Looked up from germline, CDR1 is LGHNA and CDR2 is YNFKEQ. CDR3 amino acids: CASSQPKSSGAGELFF. CDR3 DNA sequence: TGTGCCAGCAGCCAACCGAAAAGCTCAGGGGCCGGGGAGCTGTTTTTT.

The chain recombines TRBV5-1 with TRBJ2-4, with TRBD2 identical over 8 bases. Germline loops: CDR1 SGHRS, CDR2 YFSETQ. The CDR3 length is 14 residues. V lost 4 bases and J lost 2; bases outside the gene matches: 2. In nucleotides, the CDR3 is TGCGCCAGCAGCCGGGAGGGTTCCAAAAACATTCAGTACTTC. Amino acids: CASSREGSKNIQYF.

This chain links TRBV30 with TRBJ1-5, with a possible D match to TRBD1 (5 bases). There are 13 residues in the CDR3. Germline values: CDR1 GTSNPN, CDR2 SVGIG (reference sequence). Trimming stripped 7 bases from V and 0 bases from J, with 10 bases between. The CDR3 loop is CASREDSNQPQHF. The CDR3, as DNA: TGTGCCTCCAGGGAAGATAGCAATCAGCCCCAGCATTTT.

CDR3 nucleotides: TGTGCCAGCAGGCGGTGGAGCAATGAGCAGTTCTTC. This gives the protein CASRRWSNEQFF. The chain combines TRBV7-2 with TRBJ2-1; D gene unclear. V was cut by 6 bases and J by 6 bases, with 9 bases left in between. CDR1 and CDR2 from the germline V gene are SGHTA and FQGNSA. The CDR3 runs to 12 residues.

This chain links TRBV30 with TRBJ1-4, with TRBD1 as a possible D gene (6 bases). CDR1 is GTSNPN and CDR2 is SVGIG in the germline V gene (reference sequence). V dropped 2 bases and J dropped 8 bases, with 15 bases sitting between them. This CDR3 is built from 14 residues. CDR3 region: CAWSQGRVGEKLFF. In DNA form, the CDR3 reads TGTGCCTGGAGTCAGGGGAGGGTCGGCGAAAAACTGTTTTTT.

The V and J genes are TRBV5-4 and TRBJ2-7, with a possible D match to TRBD1 (6 bases). The CDR3 is 12 residues long. Trimming took off 2 bases at V and 4 bases at J, with 7 bases between the two ends. CDR1 and CDR2 from the germline V gene are SGHNT and YYREEE (reference sequence). The CDR3 nucleotides read TGTGCCAGCAGCTTAAGGGGGTACGAGCAGTACTTC. Translated, it gives CASSLRGYEQYF.

Points on this clone: Germline is not matched at one junction end, which may reflect a read error. The chain links TRBV5-4 to TRBJ2-2; D call uncertain. The CDR3 sequence is 14 residues long. Looked up from germline, CDR1 is SGHNT and CDR2 is YYREEE (reference sequence). In DNA form, the CDR3 reads TGTGCCAGCAGCTTGGTTCAGAACACCAGGGAGCTGTTTTTT. Its translation: CASSLVQNTRELFF.

CDR3 in amino acids: CASSPRQGRNTIYF. CDR3 DNA sequence: TGTGCCAGCAGTCCCAGACAGGGCCGGAACACCATATATTTT. The J gene is TRBJ1-3, the V gene TRBV28; 7 nucleotides match TRBD1. The germline V gene encodes CDR1 MDHEN and CDR2 SYDVKM. V lost 5 bases, J lost 7 bases, and 8 bases stayed unmatched. This CDR3 is 14 amino acids long.

The V gene is TRBV28, the J gene TRBJ2-7, with 8 bases matching TRBD2. Trimming took 3 bases from V and 4 from J; bases not matched to a gene: 11. The CDR3 length is 16 residues. The V gene's germline CDR1 is MDHEN and CDR2 SYDVKM. Here the CDR3 DNA reads TGTGCCAGCAGTTTCGGGGGGGCAGCGGGCTTTTACGAGCAGTACTTC. It specifies CASSFGGAAGFYEQYF. The whole variable domain, filled in from reference TRBV28 and TRBJ2-7, reads DVKVTQSSRYLVKRTGEKVFLECVQDMDHENMFWYRQDPGLGLRLIYFSYDVKMKEKGDIPEGYSVSREKKERFSLILESASTNQTSMYLCASSFGGAAGFYEQYFGPGTRLTVT.

V and J are TRBV19 and TRBJ2-1; 7 bases line up with TRBD2. Germline assignment: CDR1 LNHDA and CDR2 SQIVND (reference sequence). Trimming at V came to 3 bases and at J to 7 bases, leaving 12 bases not matched to a gene. This CDR3 is 16 amino acids long. The CDR3 DNA is TGTGCCAGTAGTATTCGTTCCAGCGGGACGAGAAATGAGCAGTTCTTC. It encodes CASSIRSSGTRNEQFF.

The chain uses TRBV29-1 and TRBJ1-1, with D possibly being TRBD1 (6 bases). In germline, CDR1 is SQVTM, CDR2 ANQGSEA. Trimming shortened V by 2 bases and J by 5 bases, and 27 bases separated the two germline ends. This CDR3 has 18 residues. CDR3 loop: CSVESLWGPRFPETEAFF. DNA for the CDR3: TGCAGCGTTGAATCCCTTTGGGGGCCGAGGTTCCCGGAGACTGAAGCTTTCTTT.

The V gene is TRBV7-2, the J gene TRBJ2-7; 7 nucleotides line up with TRBD1. This CDR3 comprises 16 residues. The trim removed 0 bases at V and 0 bases at J, leaving 5 bases unmatched. Germline loops: CDR1 SGHTA, CDR2 FQGNSA. The CDR3, as DNA: TGTGCCAGCAGCTTAGCGGGACAGACCAGCTCCTACGAGCAGTACTTC. It yields the protein CASSLAGQTSSYEQYF.

The gene calls are TRBV7-8 and TRBJ2-1, with 9 nucleotides matching TRBD1. The CDR3 contains 15 residues. CDR1 is SGHVS and CDR2 is FQNEAQ in the germline V gene. V lost 4 bases and J lost 3; bases outside the gene matches: 4. The CDR3 loop reads CASSSDRGGYNEQFF. CDR3 DNA sequence: TGTGCCAGCAGCTCCGACAGGGGGGGCTACAATGAGCAGTTCTTC.

This chain uses TRBV19 with TRBJ1-5, with D possibly matching TRBD1 (5 bases). From germline, CDR1 is LNHDA and CDR2 SQIVND (reference sequence). This CDR3 region has 15 residues. V was shortened by 4 bases and J by 0 bases, with 10 bases between the two germline ends. CDR3 in DNA: TGTGCCAGTAGTAAGACAGAGAGTAGCAATCAGCCCCAGCATTTT. This encodes CASSKTESSNQPQHF.

This chain links TRBV6-6 with TRBJ1-1; a possible D gene is TRBD1 (5 bases). The CDR3 runs to 12 residues. V was pared by 6 bases and J by 8 bases, with 13 bases between. Germline CDR1 reads MNHNY; CDR2 reads SVGAGI (reference sequence). The CDR3, as DNA: TGTGCCAGCAGAGGAGGGGCAGGGGAAGCTTTCTTT. Its translation: CASRGGAGEAFF.